The following is a TCR beta chain sequence with its context. Antigen unknown. The data were taken from a study of shared clonotypes between healthy human individuals. Replicate sorted-subset PCRs were loaded with approximately 200 ng DNA, about 30,000 T cell genomes. Clones were read by immunoSEQ multiplex PCR, and TCRdb kept only the in-frame ones, dropping some. The sample records about 960,000 clones, over 60% being singletons. The study's findings and limits: The naive CD4 repertoires of a handful of donors were compared, and around 4.7% of clonotypes were shared. Relative to memory subsets, naive subsets generally showed larger estimated richness.

V gave up 4 bases and J gave up 5 bases, with 15 bases separating them. The CDR3 totals 14 residues. The germline V gene encodes CDR1 SGDLS and CDR2 YYNGEE. V usage is TRBV9 and J usage is TRBJ1-1, with D possibly TRBD1 on 5 matching bases. The origin of this receptor is a man aged 18 to 30 in good health. Sequencing was carried out using memory CD4+ T cells sorted from blood. The subset is: CD45RA-negative fraction. CDR3 coding DNA: TGTGCCAGCAGCATCTTCAGGCGGGGGACTGAAGCTTTCTTT. This translates into CASSIFRRGTEAFF. Full variable domain (outside the CDR3, taken from reference TRBV9 and TRBJ1-1): DSGVTQTPKHLITATGQRVTLRCSPRSGDLSVYWYQQSLDQGLQFLIQYYNGEERAKGNILERFSAQQFPDLHSELNLSSLELGDSALYFCASSIFRRGTEAFFGQGTRLTVV.